Listed below are T cell receptor beta chains from one sample, sequenced in a study of pediatric ulcerative colitis. TCRdb's table, derived via immunoSEQ multiplex PCR, lists solely in-frame clones and lacks some. The sample carries 30,000 to 35,000 clones, roughly 81% recorded once. Sequenced material: gut tissue. The receptor set was obtained from a boy aged 5 to 17 with mild ulcerative colitis. The CDR3 runs from the conserved cysteine through the conserved F or W. The D gene is left open where the match is weak. Expanded clones are given a class, and other clones once, few, many or no size at all.

D gene: TRBD1
CDR3 length: 18
clone size: -
V gene: TRBV19
J gene: TRBJ2-3
CDR3 protein: CASTKGSVGTVLTDTQYF
CDR3 DNA: TGTGCCAGTACCAAGGGTTCCGTAGGGACAGTTCTCACAGATACGCAGTATTTT

D gene: TRBD1
CDR3 length: 18
clone size: few
V gene: TRBV7-3
J gene: TRBJ2-1
CDR3 protein: CASSLRGGTAVAYNEQFF
CDR3 DNA: TGTGCCAGCAGCCTAAGGGGTGGGACAGCCGTCGCCTACAATGAGCAGTTCTTC

D gene: -
CDR3 length: 16
clone size: -
V gene: TRBV14
J gene: TRBJ1-2
CDR3 protein: CASSQFERGYYYGYTF
CDR3 DNA: TGTGCCAGCAGCCAATTCGAACGGGGGTATTACTATGGCTACACCTTC

D gene: TRBD1
CDR3 length: 15
clone size: -
V gene: TRBV5-1
J gene: TRBJ2-5
CDR3 protein: CASSSGGQYQETQYF
CDR3 DNA: TGCGCCAGCAGCTCAGGGGGACAGTACCAAGAGACCCAGTACTTC

D gene: -
CDR3 length: 15
clone size: -
V gene: TRBV9
J gene: TRBJ2-1
CDR3 protein: CASSVATRGAGEQFF
CDR3 DNA: TGTGCCAGCAGCGTAGCTACTCGGGGAGCCGGTGAGCAGTTCTTC

D gene: TRBD1
CDR3 length: 14
clone size: -
V gene: TRBV2
J gene: TRBJ2-7
CDR3 protein: CASKGTAQTYEQYF
CDR3 DNA: TGTGCCAGCAAGGGGACAGCGCAAACCTACGAGCAGTACTTC

D gene: -
CDR3 length: 13
clone size: -
V gene: TRBV5-1
J gene: TRBJ1-2
CDR3 protein: CASTTGTAYGYTF
CDR3 DNA: TGCGCCAGCACAACCGGGACCGCCTATGGCTACACCTTC

D gene: -
CDR3 length: 12
clone size: few
V gene: TRBV21-1
J gene: TRBJ1-4
CDR3 protein: CASSKGGEGLFF
CDR3 DNA: TGTGCCAGCAGCAAGGGGGGGGAAGGACTGTTTTTT

D gene: TRBD2
CDR3 length: 18
clone size: once
V gene: TRBV4-1
J gene: TRBJ2-3
CDR3 protein: CASSQGLLGRGGSDTQYF
CDR3 DNA: TGCGCCAGCAGCCAAGGTCTTTTAGGGCGGGGGGGCTCAGATACGCAGTATTTT

D gene: TRBD1
CDR3 length: 14
clone size: -
V gene: TRBV19
J gene: TRBJ1-2
CDR3 protein: CASSLAGGNYGYTF
CDR3 DNA: TGTGCCAGTAGTCTGGCAGGGGGAAACTATGGCTACACCTTC

D gene: -
CDR3 length: 14
clone size: -
V gene: TRBV25-1
J gene: TRBJ1-3
CDR3 protein: CASSAPGSGNTIYF
CDR3 DNA: TGTGCCAGCAGTGCCCCAGGCTCTGGAAACACCATATATTTT

D gene: -
CDR3 length: 15
clone size: -
V gene: TRBV4-2
J gene: TRBJ1-1
CDR3 protein: CASSQEIGGGTEAFF
CDR3 DNA: TGTGCCAGCAGCCAAGAAATCGGGGGAGGCACTGAAGCTTTCTTT

D gene: -
CDR3 length: 14
clone size: few
V gene: TRBV5-1
J gene: TRBJ1-1
CDR3 protein: CASSLTGRNTEAFF
CDR3 DNA: TGCGCCAGCAGCTTGACAGGAAGAAACACTGAAGCTTTCTTT

D gene: -
CDR3 length: 15
clone size: -
V gene: TRBV7-3
J gene: TRBJ2-1
CDR3 protein: CASSLSGTGYNEQFF
CDR3 DNA: TGTGCCAGCAGCTTATCCGGGACGGGGTACAATGAGCAGTTCTTC

D gene: TRBD2
CDR3 length: 16
clone size: once
V gene: TRBV27
J gene: TRBJ2-2
CDR3 protein: CASREAGTSWSGELFF
CDR3 DNA: TGTGCCAGCAGAGAAGCCGGGACTAGCTGGTCCGGGGAGCTGTTTTTT

D gene: -
CDR3 length: 16
clone size: few
V gene: TRBV7-2
J gene: TRBJ2-7
CDR3 protein: CASSLVVGSGSYEQYF
CDR3 DNA: TGTGCCAGCAGCTTAGTGGTAGGGAGTGGGTCCTACGAGCAGTACTTC

D gene: -
CDR3 length: 13
clone size: -
V gene: TRBV7-7
J gene: TRBJ2-1
CDR3 protein: CASSTDSDNEQFF
CDR3 DNA: TGTGCCAGCAGCACCGACAGCGACAATGAGCAGTTCTTC

D gene: TRBD1
CDR3 length: 13
clone size: -
V gene: TRBV30
J gene: TRBJ1-5
CDR3 protein: CAWEGQGGQPQHF
CDR3 DNA: TGTGCCTGGGAGGGACAGGGTGGACAGCCCCAGCATTTT

D gene: -
CDR3 length: 13
clone size: -
V gene: TRBV7-2
J gene: TRBJ2-2
CDR3 protein: CASSFTGTGELFF
CDR3 DNA: TGTGCCAGCAGCTTCACAGGGACCGGGGAGCTGTTTTTT

D gene: -
CDR3 length: 15
clone size: -
V gene: TRBV4-2
J gene: TRBJ1-1
CDR3 protein: CASSQVPPGNTEAFF
CDR3 DNA: TGTGCCAGCAGCCAAGTCCCCCCCGGGAACACTGAAGCTTTCTTT

D gene: -
CDR3 length: 13
clone size: -
V gene: TRBV6-1
J gene: TRBJ2-7
CDR3 protein: CASSAVPSYEQYF
CDR3 DNA: TGTGCCAGTTCCGCAGTCCCCTCCTACGAGCAGTACTTC

D gene: TRBD2
CDR3 length: 16
clone size: once
V gene: TRBV9
J gene: TRBJ2-3
CDR3 protein: CASSRGLAGGADTQYF
CDR3 DNA: TGTGCCAGCAGCCGAGGGCTAGCGGGGGGGGCAGATACGCAGTATTTT

D gene: TRBD1
CDR3 length: 17
clone size: -
V gene: TRBV11-2
J gene: TRBJ2-1
CDR3 protein: CASSKLQGFSSYNEQFF
CDR3 DNA: TGTGCCAGCAGCAAACTACAGGGGTTCTCCTCCTACAATGAGCAGTTCTTC

D gene: -
CDR3 length: 13
clone size: -
V gene: TRBV5-8
J gene: TRBJ1-4
CDR3 protein: CASSLSGIEKLFF
CDR3 DNA: TGTGCCAGCAGCTTGTCGGGGATTGAAAAACTGTTTTTT

D gene: -
CDR3 length: 16
clone size: few
V gene: TRBV21-1
J gene: TRBJ2-7
CDR3 protein: CASSLLPGTGAYEQYF
CDR3 DNA: TGTGCCAGCAGCCTTCTCCCCGGGACAGGGGCGTACGAGCAGTACTTC

D gene: TRBD1
CDR3 length: 13
clone size: -
V gene: TRBV4-1
J gene: TRBJ2-3
CDR3 protein: CASSLEGGPTQYF
CDR3 DNA: TGCGCCAGCAGTCTTGAAGGGGGCCCTACGCAGTATTTT

D gene: -
CDR3 length: 13
clone size: -
V gene: TRBV6-5
J gene: TRBJ1-2
CDR3 protein: CASSYSTDLGYTF
CDR3 DNA: TGTGCCAGCAGTTACTCGACAGACCTAGGCTACACCTTC

D gene: TRBD1
CDR3 length: 16
clone size: -
V gene: TRBV5-1
J gene: TRBJ2-3
CDR3 protein: CASSHSDRGGTDTQYF
CDR3 DNA: TGCGCCAGCAGCCACTCTGACAGGGGCGGCACAGATACGCAGTATTTT

D gene: -
CDR3 length: 13
clone size: -
V gene: TRBV19
J gene: TRBJ1-5
CDR3 protein: CASSRQGGQPQHF
CDR3 DNA: TGTGCCAGTAGTCGCCAGGGTGGACAGCCCCAGCATTTT

D gene: TRBD1
CDR3 length: 17
clone size: -
V gene: TRBV5-1
J gene: TRBJ2-2
CDR3 protein: CASSGDRGLVWTGELFF
CDR3 DNA: TGCGCCAGCAGCGGGGACAGGGGGCTGGTTTGGACCGGGGAGCTGTTTTTT

D gene: TRBD1
CDR3 length: 14
clone size: -
V gene: TRBV19
J gene: TRBJ1-2
CDR3 protein: CASYDRGRNYGYTF
CDR3 DNA: TGTGCCAGCTACGACAGGGGGCGAAACTATGGCTACACCTTC

D gene: -
CDR3 length: 16
clone size: -
V gene: TRBV7-9
J gene: TRBJ1-2
CDR3 protein: CASTLGRVGLDYGYTF
CDR3 DNA: TGTGCCAGCACCCTAGGGAGGGTAGGATTAGACTATGGCTACACCTTC

D gene: -
CDR3 length: 16
clone size: once
V gene: TRBV7-2
J gene: TRBJ2-3
CDR3 protein: CASSLGWAGGTDTQYF
CDR3 DNA: TGTGCCAGCAGCTTAGGTTGGGCAGGGGGCACAGATACGCAGTATTTT

D gene: -
CDR3 length: 14
clone size: -
V gene: TRBV15
J gene: TRBJ2-7
CDR3 protein: CATSRELSSYEQYF
CDR3 DNA: TGTGCCACCAGCAGAGAGCTTAGCTCCTACGAGCAGTACTTC

D gene: TRBD2
CDR3 length: 15
clone size: -
V gene: TRBV5-4
J gene: TRBJ2-5
CDR3 protein: CASSVLAGGPETQYF
CDR3 DNA: TGTGCCAGCAGCGTACTAGCGGGGGGGCCGGAGACCCAGTACTTC

D gene: TRBD1
CDR3 length: 15
clone size: -
V gene: TRBV7-2
J gene: TRBJ2-1
CDR3 protein: CASSFDRGPYNEQFF
CDR3 DNA: TGTGCCAGCAGCTTCGACAGGGGACCCTACAATGAGCAGTTCTTC

D gene: TRBD1
CDR3 length: 17
clone size: -
V gene: TRBV11-3
J gene: TRBJ1-4
CDR3 protein: CASSYTGARATNEKLFF
CDR3 DNA: TGTGCCAGCAGCTATACAGGGGCCAGGGCAACTAATGAAAAACTGTTTTTT

D gene: -
CDR3 length: 14
clone size: -
V gene: TRBV7-6
J gene: TRBJ1-3
CDR3 protein: CASSLRGSGNTIYF
CDR3 DNA: TGTGCCAGCAGCTTAAGGGGAAGTGGAAACACCATATATTTT

D gene: TRBD2
CDR3 length: 18
clone size: -
V gene: TRBV27
J gene: TRBJ2-6
CDR3 protein: CASSYTSGGAGGANVLTF
CDR3 DNA: TGTGCCAGCAGTTATACTAGCGGGGGGGCTGGTGGGGCCAACGTCCTGACTTTC

D gene: TRBD2
CDR3 length: 16
clone size: -
V gene: TRBV2
J gene: TRBJ2-1
CDR3 protein: CASSDIGAGGHNEQFF
CDR3 DNA: TGTGCCAGCAGTGATATTGGGGCGGGGGGTCACAATGAGCAGTTCTTC

D gene: -
CDR3 length: 15
clone size: -
V gene: TRBV6-1
J gene: TRBJ2-3
CDR3 protein: CASRRRESATDTQYF
CDR3 DNA: TGTGCCAGCAGAAGGAGGGAGAGTGCCACAGATACGCAGTATTTT

D gene: -
CDR3 length: 16
clone size: -
V gene: TRBV18
J gene: TRBJ2-3
CDR3 protein: CASSGDRDRMTDTQYF
CDR3 DNA: TGTGCCAGCTCAGGGGACCGGGACCGGATGACAGATACGCAGTATTTT

D gene: -
CDR3 length: 14
clone size: -
V gene: TRBV7-9
J gene: TRBJ1-1
CDR3 protein: CASSLGVGGTEAFF
CDR3 DNA: TGTGCCAGCAGCTTAGGGGTGGGTGGGACTGAAGCTTTCTTT

D gene: -
CDR3 length: 17
clone size: -
V gene: TRBV6-1
J gene: TRBJ1-2
CDR3 protein: CASSETKGGVSNYGYTF
CDR3 DNA: TGTGCCAGCAGTGAAACAAAGGGTGGGGTTTCTAACTATGGCTACACCTTC